The 24 T cell receptor beta chains below were found in one sample sequenced in a study of beta chain features in type 1 diabetes. The sequenced template was cDNA made from the entire isolated RNA. TCRdb's table, derived via immunoSEQ multiplex PCR, lists solely in-frame clones and lacks some. The table has under 450,000 clones, approximately 13% seen once; the top ten hold roughly 0.04%. The sample was naive CD4+ T cells from blood. Every receptor here comes from a young man in good health.

Ten or more counts support this clone. The chain couples TRBV6-5 to TRBJ2-3, with a weak D call TRBD2 (5 bases). The CDR3 is made up of 11 amino acids. The V end lost 5 bases, the J end lost 9 bases, and 9 bases lay between the germline ends. Germline CDR1 MNHEY, CDR2 SVGAGI. The CDR3 DNA is TGTGCCAGCAGTACGGGGTGGACGCAGTATTTT. Protein: CASSTGWTQYF.

The chain links TRBV6-5 to TRBJ1-2; D not resolved. This CDR3 has 13 amino acids. CDR1 and CDR2 (germline): MNHEY, SVGAGI. Trimming cost V 5 bases and J 3 bases, with 10 bases left between them. The CDR3 DNA reads as TGTGCCAGCAGTCGCCTCGCAGACTATGGCTACACCTTC. Amino acid sequence: CASSRLADYGYTF.

As regards this clone: The sample holds other DNA sequences that translate to the same CDR3. This chain joins TRBV29-1 and TRBJ1-1; 7 bases map to TRBD1. The germline gives CDR1 SQVTM, CDR2 ANQGSEA. This CDR3 contains 12 residues. With 6 bases clipped from V and 2 bases from J, the junction kept 3 bases outside the gene matches. CDR3 region: CSVGTANTEAFF. The CDR3 region has the DNA TGCAGCGTCGGGACAGCCAACACTGAAGCTTTCTTT.

This clone showed up just a few times. The rearrangement joins TRBV29-1 to TRBJ2-5; D not resolved. This CDR3 is built from 12 residues. With 4 bases removed from V and 5 bases from J, the gap between germline ends came to 11 bases. Germline values: CDR1 SQVTM, CDR2 ANQGSEA. The CDR3 sequence: CSVVLATETQYF. CDR3 bases: TGCAGCGTTGTGCTCGCTACTGAGACCCAGTACTTC.

This clone was detected a few times. The chain carries TRBV10-3 and TRBJ2-1, with 7 bases lining up with TRBD2. J gave up 4 bases and V 6 bases, and 6 bases lay outside the gene matches. CDR3 size: 14 residues. Germline loops: CDR1 ENHRY, CDR2 SYGVKD. DNA of the CDR3: TGTGCCATCAGCTCATTGGGGGGGTACAATGAGCAGTTCTTC. As protein: CAISSLGGYNEQFF.

The genes are TRBV13 and TRBJ2-1; the D call may be TRBD1 or TRBD2 (5 bases each). This CDR3 is 13 amino acids long. The germline CDR1 and CDR2 sequences are PRHDT and FYEKMQ (reference sequence). Trimming left V 2 bases short and J 6 bases short, with 8 bases between. For the CDR3, the DNA is TGTGCCAGCAGCTTATGGGGGTCCAATGAGCAGTTCTTC. Residues: CASSLWGSNEQFF.

The chain joins TRBV4-1 to TRBJ2-5; D possibly corresponds to TRBD2 (5 bases). There are 13 residues in the CDR3. Germline assignment: CDR1 MGHRA and CDR2 YSYEKL. Trimming left V 5 bases short and J 4 bases short, with 11 bases between. CDR3 sequence: CASSWTRIETQYF. The DNA of the CDR3 is TGCGCCAGCAGCTGGACTCGGATAGAGACCCAGTACTTC.

For this clone: A junction end diverges from the germline sequence, so it may reflect a read error. V usage is TRBV7-9 and J usage is TRBJ2-1, with TRBD2 as a possible D gene (6 bases). This CDR3 spans 14 amino acids. Germline CDR1 reads SEHNR; CDR2 reads FQNEAQ (reference sequence). The CDR3: CASTLGTRRDEQFF. The CDR3 DNA reads TGTGCCAGCACCTTAGGGACTCGGCGTGATGAGCAGTTCTTC.

The chain carries TRBV9 and TRBJ2-3; D not resolved. Germline V gene lookup returns CDR1 SGDLS and CDR2 YYNGEE. The V end was cut by 3 bases, the J end by 2 bases, with 4 bases between. The CDR3 covers 12 residues. The DNA of the CDR3 is TGTGCCAGCAGCGGCCTCACAGATACGCAGTATTTT. Protein product: CASSGLTDTQYF. The variable domain in full, with the rest retrieved from reference TRBV9 and TRBJ2-3, is DSGVTQTPKHLITATGQRVTLRCSPRSGDLSVYWYQQSLDQGLQFLIQYYNGEERAKGNILERFSAQQFPDLHSELNLSSLELGDSALYFCASSGLTDTQYFGPGTRLTVL.

V gene TRBV5-1 combines with J gene TRBJ2-3; D possibly uses TRBD1 or TRBD2 (6 bases each). The CDR3 consists of 13 residues. Per germline, CDR1 SGHRS and CDR2 YFSETQ. V was clipped by 7 bases and J by 5 bases, with 14 bases between them. The CDR3 nucleotides are TGCGCCAGCGCTACAGGGACTGGAGATACGCAGTATTTT. Protein product: CASATGTGDTQYF.

This clone occurred a few times. The gene calls are TRBV7-2 and TRBJ2-5; TRBD2 agrees at 10 bases. J gave up 5 bases and V 3 bases, and 3 bases lay outside the gene matches. The CDR3 consists of 14 residues. In germline, CDR1 is SGHTA, CDR2 FQGNSA. Here the CDR3 reads CASSFSGRQETQYF. DNA for the CDR3: TGTGCCAGCAGCTTTAGCGGGAGGCAGGAGACCCAGTACTTC. Drawing the rest from reference TRBV7-2 and TRBJ2-5, the complete variable domain is GAGVSQSPSNKVTEKGKDVELRCDPISGHTALYWYRQSLGQGLEFLIYFQGNSAPDKSGLPSDRFSAERTGGSVSTLTIQRTQQEDSAVYLCASSFSGRQETQYFGPGTRLLVL.

This clone has more than one count but fewer than ten. This chain joins TRBV29-1 and TRBJ2-3, with 7 nucleotides matching TRBD2. CDR3 length: 15 amino acids. Trimming at V came to 5 bases and at J to 0 bases, leaving 8 bases not matched to a gene. Germline lookup yields CDR1 SQVTM and CDR2 ANQGSEA. The CDR3 coding sequence is TGCAGCGTTAGGCGGGAGATCATAAGCACAGATACGCAGTATTTT. Amino acids: CSVRREIISTDTQYF.

This sequence joins TRBV21-1 and TRBJ2-7; the table's D call TRBD1 went unverified against the DNA. TRBV21-1 is noted as a pseudogene. The CDR3 consists of 14 residues. CDR3 sequence (DNA): TGTGCCAGCAGCAAAGAGCCCCAGGGGGACGAGCAGTACTTC. Translation gives CASSKEPQGDEQYF.

The sample holds a few counts of this clone. Relative to the germline gene, one junction end is altered; a read error may explain this. V gene TRBV2 combines with J gene TRBJ2-3; D gene uncertain. This CDR3 is built from 10 residues. Germline V CDR1 and CDR2: SNHLY, FYNNEI. The CDR3 nucleotides are TGTGCCAGCAGTGAGTCCCGTGAGGATTTT. Translated, it gives CASSESREDF.

This clone was seen a handful of times. V gene TRBV7-2 combines with J gene TRBJ2-3, with a possible D match to TRBD1 (5 bases). This CDR3 comprises 16 residues. Trimming took 1 base from V and 5 from J, leaving 16 bases between them. The V gene's germline CDR1 is SGHTA and CDR2 FQGNSA. CDR3 nucleotide sequence: TGTGCCAGCAGCTTAGTACTCAGGGTGGGCGGAGATACGCAGTATTTT. Translation: CASSLVLRVGGDTQYF.

At least ten counts were recorded for this clone. The rearrangement joins TRBV29-1 to TRBJ1-1, with D maybe TRBD1 (5 bases). Looked up from germline, CDR1 is SQVTM and CDR2 is ANQGSEA. This CDR3 region has 12 residues. The V and J ends lost 3 bases and 10 bases respectively, with 15 bases between them. DNA for the CDR3: TGCAGCGTTGAGGCAGGGCGAGGAATAGCTTTCTTT. Residues: CSVEAGRGIAFF.

The J gene is TRBJ1-1, the V gene TRBV5-6; D remains ambiguous. Germline CDR1 reads SGHDT; CDR2 reads YYEEEE. This CDR3 is 15 amino acids long. V lost 3 bases and J lost 1, with 13 bases in between. This CDR3 reads CASSSRLGRNTEAFF. The CDR3 DNA reads as TGTGCCAGCAGCTCCCGCCTCGGTAGGAACACTGAAGCTTTCTTT.

This clone has more than one count but fewer than ten. The rearrangement joins TRBV5-1 to TRBJ2-1; D remains ambiguous. In germline, CDR1 is SGHRS, CDR2 YFSETQ. The CDR3 spans 13 residues. Deletions cut 0 bases from V and 5 bases from J, with 6 bases between. For the CDR3, the DNA is TGCGCCAGCAGCTTGGTGGCGGACAATGAGCAGTTCTTC. This gives the protein CASSLVADNEQFF.

This clone was detected a few times. Other nucleotide sequences from this sample produce the same CDR3. The rearrangement joins TRBV30 to TRBJ2-5; D is unresolved. The CDR3 runs 10 residues. Germline CDR1 and CDR2: GTSNPN and SVGIG (reference sequence). V was clipped by 2 bases and J by 4 bases, with 2 bases between them. The CDR3 DNA reads as TGTGCCTGGAGTCGAGAGACCCAGTACTTC. Its translation is CAWSRETQYF.

The chain has TRBV5-4 and TRBJ2-1; no clear D gene. CDR3 length: 14 amino acids. Germline lookup yields CDR1 SGHNT and CDR2 YYREEE (reference sequence). The ends were cut back, 6 bases at V and 7 bases at J, with 17 bases in the middle. CDR3 sequence: CASTLDPTRNEQFF. Here the CDR3 DNA reads TGTGCCAGCACCCTTGACCCGACGAGGAATGAGCAGTTCTTC. Full variable domain (remainder filled in from reference TRBV5-4 and TRBJ2-1): ETGVTQSPTHLIKTRGQQVTLRCSSQSGHNTVSWYQQALGQGPQFIFQYYREEENGRGNFPPRFSGLQFPNYSSELNVNALELDDSALYLCASTLDPTRNEQFFGPGTRLTVL.

This clone was observed at least ten times. This sequence joins TRBV30 and TRBJ2-1, with TRBD2 matching over 8 bases. Trimming took 4 bases from V and 8 from J; bases not matched to a gene: 10. Per germline, CDR1 GTSNPN and CDR2 SVGIG (reference sequence). The CDR3 covers 14 residues. The CDR3 loop reads CAWNFAGGHDEQFF. Written as DNA, the CDR3 is TGTGCCTGGAACTTTGCGGGAGGCCACGATGAGCAGTTCTTC. The full variable domain, its missing parts supplied by reference TRBV30 and TRBJ2-1, is SQTIHQWPATLVQPVGSPLSLECTVEGTSNPNLYWYRQAAGRGLQLLFYSVGIGQISSEVPQNLSASRPQDRQFILSSKKLLLSDSGFYLCAWNFAGGHDEQFFGPGTRLTVL.

This clone was observed a few times. Here the CDR3 reads CASSYRGGRADTQYF. CDR3 nucleotide sequence: TGTGCCAGCAGTTATCGGGGGGGCCGGGCAGATACGCAGTATTTT. The chain recombines TRBV27 with TRBJ2-3; 8 nucleotides agree with TRBD2. CDR3 length: 15 amino acids. The germline gives CDR1 MNHEY, CDR2 SMNVEV (reference sequence). The junction had 7 bases not matched to a gene; V was cut back by 4 bases and J by 4 bases.

The sample holds a few counts of this clone. The rearrangement uses TRBV7-2 and TRBJ2-5; TRBD1 aligns across 8 bases. The CDR3 spans 16 residues. Germline V lookup: CDR1 SGHTA, CDR2 FQGNSA. J was trimmed by 5 bases and V by 5 bases; bases with no gene match: 13. CDR3 bases: TGTGCCAGCAGCGCCCGGGGTCACAGGGGGGCTGAGACCCAGTACTTC. Translating gives CASSARGHRGAETQYF.

This chain uses TRBV18 with TRBJ2-3; D is possibly TRBD2 (6 bases). The germline V gene has CDR1 KGHSH and CDR2 LQKENI. The CDR3 totals 17 residues. V was pared by 0 bases and J by 3 bases, with 16 bases between. The CDR3 spells CASSPPSRGGLTDTQYF. As DNA, the CDR3 is TGTGCCAGCTCACCACCGAGCCGGGGAGGTTTGACAGATACGCAGTATTTT.